The next 16 T cell receptor beta chains were all read from a single sample in a study of Graves' ophthalmopathy and Graves' hyperthyroidism. RNA transcripts provided the template for amplifying TCR beta CDR3 regions. Second-round multiplex PCR followed a first-round RT-PCR using HTBI primers. TCRdb fed the multiplex PCR reads into MiXCR, producing one record per CDR3 protein. The profile shows roughly 36,000 distinct CDR3 sequences, roughly 52% of them singletons. Sequenced material: peripheral blood. These receptors were taken from an adult woman with stable Graves' hyperthyroidism.

This clonotype was seen once. The missing conserved phenylalanine or tryptophan at the end of this CDR3 makes a read error likely. Because the CDR3's place on the DNA is in doubt, the DNA is left out and the CDR3 is given as listed by TCRdb. The chain employs TRBV25-1 and TRBJ1-2. From germline, CDR1 is MGHDK and CDR2 SYGVNS. The CDR3 has 13 residues if both end residues are counted. CDR3 residues: CASSLGTNYGYTA.

This clonotype is a singleton in its sample. The V call is TRBV29-1, the J call TRBJ2-7; TRBD2 agrees at 11 bases. The V segment lost 6 bases and the J segment 6 bases; nucleotides outside the gene matches: 4. From germline, CDR1 is SQVTM and CDR2 ANQGSEA. The CDR3 runs 12 residues. CDR3 in DNA: TGCAGCGTCTTAGCGGGAGGGGGCGAGCAGTACTTC. The encoded protein is CSVLAGGGEQYF.

This clonotype was counted many times. The chain carries TRBV24-1 and TRBJ1-2; 8 bases line up with TRBD1. V shed 4 bases, J shed 10 bases, and the junction held 7 bases outside the gene matches. The CDR3 spans 13 residues. Germline V gene lookup returns CDR1 KGHDR and CDR2 SFDVKD. Here the CDR3 reads CATSEPSGGVYTF. CDR3 sequence (DNA): TGTGCCACCAGTGAACCTTCAGGGGGCGTCTACACCTTC.

This clonotype was seen many times. This may be a read error, as it is one base from a much larger clone. V gene TRBV12-3 or TRBV12-4 combines with J gene TRBJ1-5; TRBD1 aligns across 9 bases. The junction had 6 bases not matched to a gene; V was cut back by 8 bases and J by 1 base. This CDR3 spans 15 amino acids. The CDR3 spells CASAGQGLSNQPQHF. CDR3 sequence (DNA): TGTGCCAGCGCCGGACAGGGGCTGAGCAATCAGCCCCAGCATTTT.

This clonotype has at least ten counts. The V and J genes are TRBV15 and TRBJ2-5; TRBD2 agrees at 14 bases. The germline CDR1 and CDR2 sequences are LNHNV and YYDKDF (reference sequence). The V and J ends lost 0 bases and 5 bases, in that order; junction bases with no gene match: 8. The CDR3 consists of 18 residues. The CDR3 is CATSREPTSGRAWETQYF. The CDR3 DNA is TGTGCCACCAGCAGAGAACCGACTAGCGGGAGGGCCTGGGAGACCCAGTACTTC.

The sample holds many counts of this clonotype. In DNA form, the CDR3 reads TGTGCCAGCAGTTTTTGGGGGGGGAGGGCTGAAGCTTTCTTT. It codes for CASSFWGGRAEAFF. The J gene is TRBJ1-1, the V gene TRBV28; tentatively, D is TRBD1 (5 bases). Germline loops: CDR1 MDHEN, CDR2 SYDVKM. V shed 3 bases and J shed 6 bases, with 14 bases lying between them. CDR3 length equals 14 residues.

The chain employs TRBV27 and TRBJ2-3, with a possible D match to TRBD1 (5 bases). V was trimmed by 10 bases and J by 4 bases, leaving 15 bases between them. Germline CDR1 is MNHEY and CDR2 is SMNVEV (reference sequence). This CDR3 spans 13 amino acids. CDR3 in amino acids: CATHRLGADTQYF. The DNA of the CDR3 is TGTGCCACCCACAGGCTTGGAGCAGATACGCAGTATTTT.

The genes are TRBV5-6 and TRBJ2-5, with D perhaps assigned TRBD1 or TRBD2 (5 bases each). The length of the CDR3 is 15 residues. Per the germline V gene, CDR1 is SGHDT and CDR2 is YYEEEE. Between the trimmed V and J ends, which lost 1 base and 5 bases, there was a span of 15 bases. CDR3 nucleotide sequence: TGTGCCAGCAGCTTGTTTAATGGGGGACGGGAGACCCAGTACTTC. Protein product: CASSLFNGGRETQYF.

Comment on this clonotype: Compared with germline, one end of the junction differs, possibly owing to a read error. The chain recombines TRBV19 with TRBJ1-5; D unresolved. The DNA end is a closer match to TRBJ2-3, so the J assignment may be wrong. The CDR3 is made up of 14 amino acids. Germline-derived CDR1 and CDR2 are LNHDA and SQIVND (reference sequence). The CDR3 reads CASSINGRNQPQYF. The CDR3 DNA reads as TGTGCTAGTAGTATAAACGGACGTAATCAGCCCCAGTATTTT.

This clonotype appeared many times. The chain joins TRBV6-2 or TRBV6-3 to TRBJ2-7; 9 nucleotides match TRBD2. Germline CDR1 MNHEY, CDR2 SVGEGT. The CDR3 runs to 14 residues. The junction had 6 bases not matched to a gene; V was cut back by 4 bases and J by 5 bases. For the CDR3, the DNA is TGTGCCAGCAGTTCCGGGACTAGCTCGGACGAGCAGTACTTC. Its translation: CASSSGTSSDEQYF.

The chain has TRBV7-3 and TRBJ1-2; 7 bases align to TRBD1. The J segment lost 8 bases and the V segment lost 4 bases, leaving 7 bases of the junction unmatched. CDR3 length equals 13 residues. The germline CDR1 and CDR2 sequences are SGHTA and FQGTGA. This CDR3 reads CASSSRQGGGYTF. CDR3 sequence (DNA): TGTGCCAGCAGCTCACGACAGGGAGGCGGCTACACCTTC.

This clonotype was detected many times. This rearrangement joins TRBV4-1 to TRBJ2-2; 14 bases line up with TRBD2. CDR1 is MGHRA and CDR2 is YSYEKL in the germline V gene. Germline trimming cut 3 bases from V and 4 bases from J; bases unmatched to any gene: 7. The CDR3 is 18 amino acids. CDR3 bases: TGCGCCAGCAGCCATAGGGGACTAGCGGGAGTGAGCACCGGGGAGCTGTTTTTT. As protein: CASSHRGLAGVSTGELFF.

This clonotype showed up many times. The chain combines TRBV20-1 with TRBJ1-1, with D unclear. Trimming shortened V by 6 bases and J by 6 bases, and 8 bases separated the two germline ends. The CDR3 consists of 10 residues. The germline V gene encodes CDR1 DFQATT and CDR2 SNEGSKA (reference sequence). This CDR3 is CSASQSEAFF. Here the CDR3 DNA reads TGCAGTGCGTCACAGTCTGAAGCTTTCTTT.

This clonotype occurred many times. The chain uses TRBV19 and TRBJ2-2, with D perhaps TRBD1 (6 bases). V shed 7 bases and J shed 1 base, with 16 bases lying between them. Germline lookup yields CDR1 LNHDA and CDR2 SQIVND (reference sequence). This CDR3 is built from 16 residues. The CDR3 nucleotides read TGTGCCAGTATGGGAAAGCGACAGGTGAACACCGGGGAGCTGTTTTTT. As protein: CASMGKRQVNTGELFF.

The chain employs TRBV19 and TRBJ1-2; D ambiguous. Germline-derived CDR1 and CDR2 are LNHDA and SQIVND (reference sequence). V lost 4 bases, J lost 2 bases, and 8 bases lay in between. The CDR3 sequence is 13 residues long. CDR3 residues: CASSNGENYGYTF. As DNA, the CDR3 is TGTGCCAGTAGTAATGGAGAGAACTATGGCTACACCTTC.

This clonotype was counted between two and nine times. The V call is TRBV2, the J call TRBJ1-2; the match to TRBD1 covers 7 bases. Per the germline V gene, CDR1 is SNHLY and CDR2 is FYNNEI. CDR3 length: 12 amino acids. V lost 8 bases and J lost 6; bases outside the gene matches: 6. CDR3 protein: CASRIQGNGYTF. The DNA of the CDR3 is TGTGCCAGCCGGATACAGGGGAATGGCTACACCTTC.